This record looks at one TCR beta chain sequence and its context. Its antigen is still unknown. Relative to the germline gene, one junction end is altered; a read error may explain this. The sample belongs to a study of shared clonotypes between healthy human individuals (dated by TCRdb to the early 2020s). As for the study more broadly: Two women and three men aged 18 to 49 years were included in the cohort. For each donor, three plates each were used for CD4 naive and CD4 memory, two plates were used for CD8 naive, and one plate was used for CD8 memory. To estimate repertoire size and how much clonotypes are shared between individuals, the study performed deep sequencing of blood TCR repertoires from roughly five healthy adults. To increase sequencing depth and limit assay-specific biases, TCR repertoire library preparation and sequencing were carried out by different laboratories using diverse techniques. Leukapheresis yielded between about 0.85 and 10 billion PBMCs per donor.

Using the deep immunoSEQ assay, TCR CDR3 regions were amplified from genomic DNA by multiplex PCR. For each cell subset, the extracted genomic DNA was distributed evenly across all wells of several immunoSEQ 96-well plates, and each plate served as one replicate. For sorted subsets, 200 to 250 ng of genomic DNA, equivalent to some 30,000 T cell genomes, went into each replicate PCR. The purified libraries were quantified using a Qubit 3.0 fluorometer, sized with a Bioanalyzer 2100, and then quantified again using the KAPA Library Quantification kit. Every immunoSEQ 96-well plate was sequenced on a separate single-read 150-cycle Illumina NextSeq 550 flow cell. The original methods were these. The immunoSEQ output contained only junctional sequences without quality scores, so filtering could not match that applied to full-length reads. To assign V/J genes and CDR3, sequences were annotated against IMGT germline references using PyIR, a Python wrapper for IgBLAST v1.9. Reads were removed for weak V/J assignments (E-value above 1e-6), missing CDR3, stop codons, out-of-frame junctions, or ambiguous translated residues. V3J clonotypes were defined by identical inferred V gene, J gene, and CDR3 amino acid sequence. The percentage overlap between two repertoires was calculated by dividing the number of shared unique clonotypes by the size of the smaller repertoire. Repertoire richness was assessed with RTK rarefaction, the Chao1 estimator, and Recon v2.1 estimates of unobserved clonotypes. OLGA was used to compute generation probabilities for all TCRbeta clonotypes that the gDNA method yielded from a handful of donors. This immuneACCESS table, as held by TCRdb, lists in-frame sequences with V and J called but not all clones. Of the missing ones, under half trace to an unresolved V gene in checked studies; the others have no known cause. The DNA gave D and trimming, while V, J and clone size come from that table. The sample has some 1,400,000 clones on record, more than 95% of them singletons. Clones ranked in the top ten supply roughly 1.2% of the sample.

Results the study describes overall, beyond this receptor: Pairwise subsampling led to the expectation that sequencing depth would affect the degree of clonotype sharing among donors. The genetic and exposure-history diversity represented was limited by the small number of donors. Even with the large sequencing depth, rarefaction of the sorted-subset datasets indicated that sequencing was incomplete. Naive subsets generally had larger estimated clonotype richness than memory subsets did. Compared with non-shared clonotypes, the clonotypes found in all four sorted-subset donors had higher generation probabilities. About 5% of naive CD4, roughly 3.6% of naive CD8, approximately 2.2% of memory CD4, and roughly 0.4% of memory CD8 clonotypes were shared across a few donors. Sampling was restricted to blood, and TCR repertoires in tissues likely differ from the TCR repertoires found in blood.

The donors were healthy, HIV-negative adults who had no recently reported acute infections or vaccinations. All donors were Caucasian adults living in Nashville, Tennessee, USA. CD4+ T cells were enriched by magnetic negative selection, after which naive cells were positively selected on CD45RA and the negative fraction was taken as the memory subset. After blood collection by leukapheresis, PBMCs were isolated using Ficoll-Histopaque density gradient centrifugation and then cryopreserved in the vapor phase of liquid nitrogen. Purity and quantity of every magnetically sorted T cell population were checked by analytical flow cytometry. From each sorted fraction, genomic DNA was isolated and quantified by UV absorbance on a Nanodrop 2000c. The sequencing sample was made of naive CD4+ T cells sorted from blood. The cell subset or site tag for this specimen amounts to: CD45RA+ positively selected. The receptor comes from a man in his thirties or forties in good health.

For the CDR3, the sequence is CASRLDFTDTQYF. The DNA sequence is as follows: TGTGCCAGCAGATTGGACTTCACAGATACGCAGTATTTT. The chain is assembled from TRBV5-6 and TRBJ2-3; the D gene is possibly TRBD2, with 5 bases matching. The germline V gene encodes CDR1 SGHDT and CDR2 YYEEEE. Taken from cysteine to phenylalanine, the CDR3 has 13 residues. Left in the record is the CDR3 DNA by itself, 39 bases read in frame from the first base.